Each of the 9 T cell receptor beta chains below was sequenced from the same sample in a study of blood T cell repertoires in COVID-19. TCRdb keeps only in-frame clones here, not all; method: immunoSEQ multiplex PCR. This sample has 250,000 to 300,000 clones, with more than 80% found just once. Sample: peripheral blood. All receptors come from a woman in her 40s with acute or convalescent COVID-19.

This clone has a single count. This chain links TRBV6-5 with TRBJ1-5; a weak D match, TRBD1 (6 bases). Trimming cost V 6 bases and J 0 bases, with 9 bases left between them. The CDR3 has 14 amino acids. Germline loops: CDR1 MNHEY, CDR2 SVGAGI. The CDR3 region has the DNA TGTGCCAGCAGGACAGGTTATAGCAATCAGCCCCAGCATTTT. Encoded protein: CASRTGYSNQPQHF.

This sequence joins TRBV5-1 and TRBJ2-4, with 12 bases matching TRBD2. CDR1 is SGHRS and CDR2 is YFSETQ in the germline V gene. The CDR3 has 16 amino acids. Unmatched junction bases numbered 12, after V lost 6 bases and J lost 8 bases. CDR3 DNA sequence: TGCGCCAGCACCCGAGGGGCTAGCGGGGGGGCTTACATTCAGTACTTC. It encodes CASTRGASGGAYIQYF.

The genes are TRBV9 and TRBJ1-2; TRBD1 aligns across 10 bases. The CDR3 is 15 residues long. The V segment lost 2 bases and the J segment 7 bases; nucleotides outside the gene matches: 8. From germline, CDR1 is SGDLS and CDR2 YYNGEE. The CDR3 loop reads CASSVSGQGTLGYTF. The CDR3 DNA reads as TGTGCCAGCAGCGTCTCGGGACAGGGGACTCTTGGCTACACCTTC. The full variable domain, its missing parts supplied by reference TRBV9 and TRBJ1-2, is DSGVTQTPKHLITATGQRVTLRCSPRSGDLSVYWYQQSLDQGLQFLIQYYNGEERAKGNILERFSAQQFPDLHSELNLSSLELGDSALYFCASSVSGQGTLGYTFGSGTRLTVV.

The V call is TRBV5-1, the J call TRBJ2-1; 11 bases agree with TRBD1. V lost 0 bases and J lost 6; bases outside the gene matches: 5. The CDR3 length is 16 residues. Per the germline V gene, CDR1 is SGHRS and CDR2 is YFSETQ. CDR3 sequence (DNA): TGCGCCAGCAGCTTGGGTCCGGGACAGGGGGGCAATGAGCAGTTCTTC. Translating gives CASSLGPGQGGNEQFF.

The genes are TRBV4-2 and TRBJ1-2; D remains ambiguous. Germline-derived CDR1 and CDR2 are LGHNA and YNFKEQ. There are 13 residues in the CDR3. The V gene lost 1 base and the J gene lost 6 bases, with 9 bases spanning the gap. The CDR3 protein is CASSQADMNGYTF. In DNA, the CDR3 is TGTGCCAGCAGCCAAGCTGACATGAATGGCTACACCTTC.

The V and J genes are TRBV5-1 and TRBJ1-1; weak D call: TRBD1 (6 bases). V shed 4 bases and J shed 6 bases, with 19 bases lying between them. Germline V gene data show CDR1 as SGHRS and CDR2 as YFSETQ. This CDR3 spans 15 amino acids. CDR3 sequence reads: CASSTELTGTPEAFF. The CDR3, as DNA: TGCGCCAGCAGCACCGAACTAACAGGGACCCCTGAAGCTTTCTTT. Using reference TRBV5-1 and TRBJ1-1 for the parts outside the CDR3, the full variable domain is KAGVTQTPRYLIKTRGQQVTLSCSPISGHRSVSWYQQTPGQGLQFLFEYFSETQRNKGNFPGRFSGRQFSNSRSEMNVSTLELGDSALYLCASSTELTGTPEAFFGQGTRLTVV.

The V and J genes are TRBV12-5 and TRBJ1-2, with D perhaps matching TRBD1 (6 bases). Between the trimmed V and J ends, which lost 1 base and 3 bases, there was a span of 15 bases. The CDR3 is made up of 16 amino acids. Germline loops: CDR1 LGHNT, CDR2 FRNRAP. Here the CDR3 reads CASGLAPRDTYYGYTF. The CDR3 nucleotides read TGTGCTAGTGGTTTGGCGCCTCGGGACACGTACTATGGCTACACCTTC.

The count of this clone is one. V and J are TRBV5-1 and TRBJ1-1, with TRBD1 matching over 7 bases. V was pared by 4 bases and J by 2 bases, with 8 bases of the junction left unmatched. The CDR3 is 15 residues long. The germline gives CDR1 SGHRS, CDR2 YFSETQ. The CDR3 sequence is CASSPDRVFNTEAFF. The DNA for the CDR3 is TGCGCCAGCAGCCCAGACAGGGTATTTAACACTGAAGCTTTCTTT.

Only a few counts were recorded for this clone. The chain has TRBV30 and TRBJ1-1; 12 bases align to TRBD1. The CDR3 runs 16 residues. Losses at the gene ends were 4 bases for V and 4 bases for J; bases not matched to a gene: 10. Germline assignment: CDR1 GTSNPN and CDR2 SVGIG (reference sequence). CDR3 bases: TGTGCCTGGATCCCGGGGACAGGGGGCTTTACCACTGAAGCTTTCTTT. Its protein is CAWIPGTGGFTTEAFF.